The sequence of this TCR beta chain was determined in a study of blood T cell repertoires in COVID-19. Per germline, CDR1 MNHEY and CDR2 SVGAGI. The ends lost 7 bases at V and 4 bases at J; junction bases unmatched: 8. The CDR3 is 15 residues long. Per the study methods: Amplification of reference gene primers was used by the study to estimate nucleated cell counts. TCRdb's copy holds only in-frame clones and misses some; the assay was immunoSEQ multiplex PCR. The DNA gave D and trimming, while V, J and clone size come from that table. Here the sample spans 200,000 to 250,000 clones, around 90% being singletons.

J is TRBJ1-3 and V is TRBV6-5, with 9 bases aligning to TRBD1. This clonotype was sampled from a man aged 55 to 70 with COVID-19, enrolled during active disease. The specimen sequenced was peripheral blood. CDR3 sequence reads: CASTPGTGRGNTIYF. For the CDR3, the DNA is TGTGCCAGCACGCCGGGGACAGGGAGAGGAAACACCATATATTTT.